This T cell receptor (beta chain) was sequenced for a study of T-cell memory formation after mild COVID-19. As for the study in general: The study found TCR clusters largely donor specific.

This clonotype came up a few times. What it binds is unknown. TCRdb fed the 5' RACE reads into MiXCR, producing one record per CDR3 protein. The sample holds approximately 240,000 distinct CDR3 sequences; around 17% are singletons and the top ten take 3.5%. Study observations and caveats: Contracting clones from day 15 to 85 showed balanced CD4/CD8; later expanders favored CD4+. Shrinking CD4+ clones were chiefly CM and EM; CD8+ ones were chiefly EMRA. SARS-CoV-2 specificity of second-wave clones peaking day 37 was unconfirmed.

Trimming stripped 0 bases from V and 11 bases from J, with 13 bases between. The CDR3 has 13 residues. Per germline, CDR1 MGHRA and CDR2 YSYEKL. The chain uses TRBV4-1 and TRBJ1-1, with D tentatively TRBD1 (6 bases). The specimen was PBMCs or a T cell subset sorted from them (not recorded which). The sequence was collected from a man aged 18 to 29 who had mild COVID-19 (a few samples of this study predate the infection). Cell type and time point are not known. Here the CDR3 DNA reads TGCGCCAGCAGCCAAGATCGTGAGGGGGTGGCTTTCTTT. Its protein is CASSQDREGVAFF.